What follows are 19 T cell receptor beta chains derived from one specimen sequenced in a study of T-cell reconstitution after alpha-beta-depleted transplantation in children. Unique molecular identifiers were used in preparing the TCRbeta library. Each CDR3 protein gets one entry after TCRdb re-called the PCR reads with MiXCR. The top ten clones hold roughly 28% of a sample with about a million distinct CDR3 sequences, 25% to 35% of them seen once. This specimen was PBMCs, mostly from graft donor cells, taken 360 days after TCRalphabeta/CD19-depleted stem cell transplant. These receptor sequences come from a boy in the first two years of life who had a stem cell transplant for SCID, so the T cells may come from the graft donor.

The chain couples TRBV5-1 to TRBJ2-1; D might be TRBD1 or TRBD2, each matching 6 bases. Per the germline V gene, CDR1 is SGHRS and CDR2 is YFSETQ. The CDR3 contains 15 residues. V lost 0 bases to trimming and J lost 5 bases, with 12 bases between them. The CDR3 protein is CASSLVRGPNNEQFF. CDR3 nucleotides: TGCGCCAGCAGCTTGGTTCGGGGGCCAAACAATGAGCAGTTCTTC.

The CDR3 here is CASSLVRTGKNTEAFF. DNA of the CDR3: TGCGCCAGCAGCTTGGTCCGGACAGGGAAGAACACTGAAGCTTTCTTT. The rearrangement joins TRBV5-1 to TRBJ1-1; 8 bases fit TRBD1. Germline assignment: CDR1 SGHRS and CDR2 YFSETQ. V gave up 0 bases and J gave up 1 base; unmatched junction bases: 5. There are 16 residues in the CDR3.

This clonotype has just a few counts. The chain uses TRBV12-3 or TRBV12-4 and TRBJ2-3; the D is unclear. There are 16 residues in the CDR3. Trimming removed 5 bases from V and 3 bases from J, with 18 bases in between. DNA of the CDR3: TGTGCCAGCAGTGGACGCCCAGAGCTAAGAACAGATACGCAGTATTTT. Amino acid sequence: CASSGRPELRTDTQYF.

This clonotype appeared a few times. For the CDR3, the DNA is TGTGCCATCAGAGACAGTCCAGGAGATACGCAGTATTTT. This codes for CAIRDSPGDTQYF. The genes are TRBV28 and TRBJ2-3, with D possibly TRBD1 on 5 matching bases. Germline CDR1 MDHEN, CDR2 SYDVKM. The CDR3 has 13 residues. Trimming removed 10 bases at V and 5 bases at J, with 16 bases between.

This CDR3 is CASSSGRGGETQYF. The CDR3 DNA reads TGTGCCAGCAGCTCCGGGCGGGGGGGAGAGACCCAGTACTTC. This chain links TRBV5-6 with TRBJ2-5; TRBD2 matches at 9 bases. Per germline, CDR1 SGHDT and CDR2 YYEEEE. The CDR3 has 14 residues. Trimming took 3 bases from V and 4 from J; bases not matched to a gene: 4.

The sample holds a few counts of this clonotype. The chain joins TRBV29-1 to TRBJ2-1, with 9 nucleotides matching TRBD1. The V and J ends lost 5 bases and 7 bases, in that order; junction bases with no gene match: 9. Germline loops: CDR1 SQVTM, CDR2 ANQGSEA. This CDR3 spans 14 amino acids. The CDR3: CSVPGTGIQNEQFF. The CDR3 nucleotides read TGCAGCGTTCCCGGGACAGGGATTCAAAATGAGCAGTTCTTC.

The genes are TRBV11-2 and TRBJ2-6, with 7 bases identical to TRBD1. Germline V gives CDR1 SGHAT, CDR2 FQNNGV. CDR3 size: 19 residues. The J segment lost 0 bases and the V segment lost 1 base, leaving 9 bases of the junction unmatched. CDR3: CASSLVMDRSFSGANVLTF. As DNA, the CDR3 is TGTGCCAGCAGCTTAGTGATGGACAGGTCTTTCTCTGGGGCCAACGTCCTGACTTTC.

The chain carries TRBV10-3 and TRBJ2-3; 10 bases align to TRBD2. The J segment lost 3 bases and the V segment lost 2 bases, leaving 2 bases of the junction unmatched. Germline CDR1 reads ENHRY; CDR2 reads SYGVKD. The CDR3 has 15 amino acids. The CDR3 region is CAISEGLAATDTQYF. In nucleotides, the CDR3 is TGTGCCATCAGTGAGGGACTAGCGGCGACAGATACGCAGTATTTT.

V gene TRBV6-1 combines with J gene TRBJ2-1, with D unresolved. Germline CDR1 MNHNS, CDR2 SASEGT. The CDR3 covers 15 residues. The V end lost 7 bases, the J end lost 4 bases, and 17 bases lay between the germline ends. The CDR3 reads CASTPRAPEYNEQFF. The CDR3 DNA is TGTGCCAGCACCCCACGGGCTCCTGAGTACAATGAGCAGTTCTTC.

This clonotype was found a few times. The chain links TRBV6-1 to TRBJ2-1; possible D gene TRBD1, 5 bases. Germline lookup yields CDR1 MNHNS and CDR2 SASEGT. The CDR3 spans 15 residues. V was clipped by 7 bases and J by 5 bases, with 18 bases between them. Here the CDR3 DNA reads TGTGCCAGCAATCCATTGGGGCAGGGTAACAATGAGCAGTTCTTC. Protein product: CASNPLGQGNNEQFF.

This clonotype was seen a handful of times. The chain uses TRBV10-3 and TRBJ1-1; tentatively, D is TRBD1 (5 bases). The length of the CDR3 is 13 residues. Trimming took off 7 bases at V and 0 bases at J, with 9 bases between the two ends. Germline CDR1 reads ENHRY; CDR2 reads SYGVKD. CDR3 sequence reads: CAIMGRVNTEAFF. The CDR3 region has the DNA TGTGCCATCATGGGGCGGGTGAACACTGAAGCTTTCTTT.

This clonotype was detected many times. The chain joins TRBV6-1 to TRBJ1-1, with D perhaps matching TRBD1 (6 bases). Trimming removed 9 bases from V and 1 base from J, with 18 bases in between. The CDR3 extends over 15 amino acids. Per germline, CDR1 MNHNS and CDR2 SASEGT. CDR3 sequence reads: CASTSGGRKNTEAFF. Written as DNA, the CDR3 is TGTGCCAGTACCAGCGGGGGGCGGAAGAACACTGAAGCTTTCTTT.

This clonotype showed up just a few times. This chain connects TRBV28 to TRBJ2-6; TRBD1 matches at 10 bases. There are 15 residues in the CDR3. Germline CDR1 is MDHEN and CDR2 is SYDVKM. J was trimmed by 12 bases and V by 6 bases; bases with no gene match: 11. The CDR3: CASSQSGTGDPVLTF. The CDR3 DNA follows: TGTGCCAGCAGCCAATCCGGGACAGGGGATCCCGTCCTGACTTTC. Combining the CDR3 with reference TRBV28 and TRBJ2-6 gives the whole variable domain DVKVTQSSRYLVKRTGEKVFLECVQDMDHENMFWYRQDPGLGLRLIYFSYDVKMKEKGDIPEGYSVSREKKERFSLILESASTNQTSMYLCASSQSGTGDPVLTFGAGSRLTVL.

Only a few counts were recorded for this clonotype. In DNA form, the CDR3 reads TGTGCCAGCAGTTTTGCAGACTCAGGGTACACTGAAGCTTTCTTT. This sequence encodes CASSFADSGYTEAFF. This rearrangement joins TRBV12-3 or TRBV12-4 to TRBJ1-1; D is possibly TRBD1 (5 bases). This CDR3 is built from 15 residues. The V gene lost 3 bases and the J gene lost 3 bases, with 14 bases spanning the gap.

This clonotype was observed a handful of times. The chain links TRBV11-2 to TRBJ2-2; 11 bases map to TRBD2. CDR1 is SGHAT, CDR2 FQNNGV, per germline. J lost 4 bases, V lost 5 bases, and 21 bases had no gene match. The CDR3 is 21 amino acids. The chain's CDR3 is CASSPRALLKLAGGRTGELFF. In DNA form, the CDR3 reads TGTGCCAGCAGCCCCCGCGCTCTACTTAAATTAGCGGGGGGGCGCACCGGGGAGCTGTTTTTT.

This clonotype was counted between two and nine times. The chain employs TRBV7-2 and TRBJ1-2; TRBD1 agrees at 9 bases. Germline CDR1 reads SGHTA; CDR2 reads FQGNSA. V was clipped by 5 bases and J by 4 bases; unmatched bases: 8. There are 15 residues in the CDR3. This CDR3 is CASSLGTGTLYGYTF. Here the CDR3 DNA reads TGTGCCAGCAGCCTAGGGACAGGGACCCTCTATGGCTACACCTTC.

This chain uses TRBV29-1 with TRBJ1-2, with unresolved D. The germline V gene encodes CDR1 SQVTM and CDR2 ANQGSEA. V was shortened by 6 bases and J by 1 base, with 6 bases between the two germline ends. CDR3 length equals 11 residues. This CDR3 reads CSVSDNYGYTF. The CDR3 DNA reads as TGCAGCGTGAGCGATAACTATGGCTACACCTTC.

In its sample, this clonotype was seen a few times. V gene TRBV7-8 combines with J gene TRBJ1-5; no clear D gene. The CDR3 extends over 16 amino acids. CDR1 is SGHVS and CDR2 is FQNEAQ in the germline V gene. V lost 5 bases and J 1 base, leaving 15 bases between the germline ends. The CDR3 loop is CASSPRGVGSNQPQHF. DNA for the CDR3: TGTGCCAGCAGCCCAAGAGGCGTTGGAAGCAATCAGCCCCAGCATTTT.

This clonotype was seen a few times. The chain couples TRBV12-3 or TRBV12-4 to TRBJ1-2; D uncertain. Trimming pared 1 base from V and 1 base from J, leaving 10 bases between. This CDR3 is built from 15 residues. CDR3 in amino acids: CASSLDRQINYGYTF. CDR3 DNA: TGTGCCAGCAGTTTAGATAGGCAGATTAACTATGGCTACACCTTC.